This TCR beta chain is from a study of Tregs in tolerant kidney transplant recipients. Study-level results: In tolerant patients, donor-specific Tregs outgrew total Tregs, suggesting antigen-driven expansion. Findings come from small patient numbers and require larger validation.

TCRdb's copy holds only in-frame clones and misses some; the assay was immunoSEQ multiplex PCR. The sample totals under 7,500 clones. Mixed chimerism was transient after nonmyeloablative marrow transplants from related graft donors. This clone ranks as medium-sized in terms of frequency. Its cognate antigen is unknown. The read ends 3 residues before the CDR3 terminus; that terminus is restored from the germline J gene. This CDR3 is built from 16 residues. Per the germline V gene, CDR1 is ENHRY and CDR2 is SYGVKD. Trimming left V 6 bases short and J 1 base short, with 18 bases between. This TCR came from a human patient who received a combined kidney and bone marrow transplant. The T cells may partly be graft donor cells. J is TRBJ1-1 and V is TRBV10-3; D might be TRBD1 (5 bases). Here the sequenced sample was CD4+ T cells from blood (PBMCs), taken 6 months after the transplant. The CDR3 reads CAIRNISGRENTEAFF. The CDR3 DNA, read in part, is TGTGCCATCAGGAATATATCCGGCAGGGAGAACACTGAA.